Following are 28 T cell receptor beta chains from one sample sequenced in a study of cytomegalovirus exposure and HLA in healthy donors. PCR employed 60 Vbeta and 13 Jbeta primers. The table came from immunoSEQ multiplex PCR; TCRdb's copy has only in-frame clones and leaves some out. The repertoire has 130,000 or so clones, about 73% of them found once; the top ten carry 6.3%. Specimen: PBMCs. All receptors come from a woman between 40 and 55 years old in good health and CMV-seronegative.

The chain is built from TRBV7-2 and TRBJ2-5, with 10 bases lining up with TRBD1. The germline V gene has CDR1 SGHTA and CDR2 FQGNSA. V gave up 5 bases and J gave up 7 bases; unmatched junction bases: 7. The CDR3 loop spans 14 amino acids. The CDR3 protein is CASSAGTGEGTQYF. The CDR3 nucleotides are TGTGCCAGCAGCGCCGGGACAGGGGAGGGGACCCAGTACTTC.

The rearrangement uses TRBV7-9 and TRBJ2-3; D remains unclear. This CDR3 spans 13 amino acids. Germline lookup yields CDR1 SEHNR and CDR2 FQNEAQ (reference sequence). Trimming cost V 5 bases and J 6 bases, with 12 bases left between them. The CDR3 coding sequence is TGTGCCAGCAGCCCCCCACTATCCGATACGCAGTATTTT. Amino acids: CASSPPLSDTQYF.

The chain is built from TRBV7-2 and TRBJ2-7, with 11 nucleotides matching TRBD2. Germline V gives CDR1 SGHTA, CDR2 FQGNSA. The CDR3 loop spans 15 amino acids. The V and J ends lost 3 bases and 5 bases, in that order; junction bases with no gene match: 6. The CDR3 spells CASSFLAGGLNEQYF. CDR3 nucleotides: TGTGCCAGCAGCTTTCTAGCGGGAGGTTTAAACGAGCAGTACTTC.

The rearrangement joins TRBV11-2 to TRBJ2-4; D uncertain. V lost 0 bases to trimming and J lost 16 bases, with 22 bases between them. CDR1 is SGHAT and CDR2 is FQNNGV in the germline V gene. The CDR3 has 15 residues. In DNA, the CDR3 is TGTGCCAGCAGCTTAGATCCAAGCCTCCGATCCACTCAATACTTC. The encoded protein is CASSLDPSLRSTQYF.

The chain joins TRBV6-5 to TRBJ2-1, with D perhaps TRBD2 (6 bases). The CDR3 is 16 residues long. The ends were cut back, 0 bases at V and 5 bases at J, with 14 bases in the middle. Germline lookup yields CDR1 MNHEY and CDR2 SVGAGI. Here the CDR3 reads CASSYSATRVNNEQFF. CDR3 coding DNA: TGTGCCAGCAGTTACTCGGCGACTAGAGTAAACAATGAGCAGTTCTTC.

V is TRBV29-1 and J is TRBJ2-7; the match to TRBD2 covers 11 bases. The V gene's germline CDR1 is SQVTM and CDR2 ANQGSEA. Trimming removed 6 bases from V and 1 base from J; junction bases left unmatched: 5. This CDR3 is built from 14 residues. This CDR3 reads CSVSTSGGSYEQYF. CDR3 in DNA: TGCAGCGTCTCTACTAGCGGGGGTTCCTACGAGCAGTACTTC.

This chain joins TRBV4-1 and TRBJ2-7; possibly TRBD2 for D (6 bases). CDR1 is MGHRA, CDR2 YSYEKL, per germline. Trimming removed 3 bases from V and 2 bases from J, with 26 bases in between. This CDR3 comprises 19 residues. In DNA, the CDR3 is TGCGCCAGCAGCCAGGCGGGACTCCCACTAAGGGGTCGGACCTACGAGCAGTACTTC. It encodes CASSQAGLPLRGRTYEQYF.

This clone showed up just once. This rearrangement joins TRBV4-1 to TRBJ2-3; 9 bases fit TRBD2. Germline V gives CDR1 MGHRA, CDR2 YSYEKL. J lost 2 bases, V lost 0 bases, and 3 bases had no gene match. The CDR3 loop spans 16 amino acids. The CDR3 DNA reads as TGCGCCAGCAGCCAAGAGCTAGCGGGGTACACAGATACGCAGTATTTT. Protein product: CASSQELAGYTDTQYF.

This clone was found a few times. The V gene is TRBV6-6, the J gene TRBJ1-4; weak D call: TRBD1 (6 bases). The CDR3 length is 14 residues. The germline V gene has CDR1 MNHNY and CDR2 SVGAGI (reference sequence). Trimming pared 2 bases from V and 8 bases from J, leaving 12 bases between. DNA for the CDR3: TGTGCCAGCAGTTACATGGGGGCGCGCGAAAAACTGTTTTTT. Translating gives CASSYMGAREKLFF.

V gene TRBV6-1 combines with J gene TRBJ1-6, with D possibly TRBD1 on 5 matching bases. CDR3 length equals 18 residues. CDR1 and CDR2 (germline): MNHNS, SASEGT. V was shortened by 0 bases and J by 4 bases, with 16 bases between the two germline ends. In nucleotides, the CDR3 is TGTGCCAGCAGTGAAGCATGCCACAGGCGTAAGTATAATTCACCCCTCCACTTT. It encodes CASSEACHRRKYNSPLHF.

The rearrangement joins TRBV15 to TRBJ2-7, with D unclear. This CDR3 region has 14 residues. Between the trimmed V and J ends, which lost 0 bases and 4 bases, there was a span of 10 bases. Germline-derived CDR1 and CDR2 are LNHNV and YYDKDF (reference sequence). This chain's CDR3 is CATSRDGPKYEQYF. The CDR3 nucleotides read TGTGCCACCAGCAGAGATGGCCCAAAGTACGAGCAGTACTTC.

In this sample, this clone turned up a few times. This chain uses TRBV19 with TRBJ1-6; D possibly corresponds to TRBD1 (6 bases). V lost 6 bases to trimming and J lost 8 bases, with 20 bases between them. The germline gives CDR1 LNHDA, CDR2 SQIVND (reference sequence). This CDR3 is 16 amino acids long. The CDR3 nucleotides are TGTGCCAGTAGAGATGGGGGCTTGAGGGCTGATTCACCCCTCCACTTT. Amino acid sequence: CASRDGGLRADSPLHF.

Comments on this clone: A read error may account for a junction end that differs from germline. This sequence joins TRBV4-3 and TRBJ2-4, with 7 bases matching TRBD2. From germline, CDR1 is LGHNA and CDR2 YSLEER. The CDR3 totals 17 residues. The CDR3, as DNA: TGCGCCAGCAGCCAAGATGGGGACGTGGGGGGGGAAAACAGTCAGTACTTC. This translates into CASSQDGDVGGENSQYF.

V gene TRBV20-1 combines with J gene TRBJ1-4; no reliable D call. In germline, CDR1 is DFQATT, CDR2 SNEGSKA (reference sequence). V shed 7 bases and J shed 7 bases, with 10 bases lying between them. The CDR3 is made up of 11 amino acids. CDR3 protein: CSVRVSEKLFF. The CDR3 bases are TGCAGTGTTCGGGTTTCTGAAAAACTGTTTTTT.

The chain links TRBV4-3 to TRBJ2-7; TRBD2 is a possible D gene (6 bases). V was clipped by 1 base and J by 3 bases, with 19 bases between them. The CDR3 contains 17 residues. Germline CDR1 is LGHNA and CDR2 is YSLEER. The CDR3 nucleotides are TGCGCCAGCAGCCAAGTGTTTTCGGGGCGGGGAAGCTACGAGCAGTACTTC. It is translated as CASSQVFSGRGSYEQYF.

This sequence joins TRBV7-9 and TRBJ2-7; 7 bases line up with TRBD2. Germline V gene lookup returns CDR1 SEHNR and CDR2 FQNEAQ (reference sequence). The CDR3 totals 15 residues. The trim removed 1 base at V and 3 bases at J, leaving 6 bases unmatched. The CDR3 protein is CASSLGTRGGYEQYF. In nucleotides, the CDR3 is TGTGCCAGCAGCTTAGGGACTAGAGGTGGCTACGAGCAGTACTTC.

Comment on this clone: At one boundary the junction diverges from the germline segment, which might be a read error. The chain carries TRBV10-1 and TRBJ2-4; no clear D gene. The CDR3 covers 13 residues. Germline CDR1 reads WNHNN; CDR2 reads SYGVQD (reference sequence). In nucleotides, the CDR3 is TGCGCCAGCAGTGACAGTTCCAAAACCATTCAGTACTTC. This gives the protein CASSDSSKTIQYF.

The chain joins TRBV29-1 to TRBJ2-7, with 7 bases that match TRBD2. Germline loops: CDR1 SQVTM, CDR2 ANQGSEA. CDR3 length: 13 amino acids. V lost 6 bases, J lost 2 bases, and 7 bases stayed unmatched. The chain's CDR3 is CSVGGLVPYEQYF. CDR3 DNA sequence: TGCAGCGTGGGTGGACTAGTTCCCTACGAGCAGTACTTC.

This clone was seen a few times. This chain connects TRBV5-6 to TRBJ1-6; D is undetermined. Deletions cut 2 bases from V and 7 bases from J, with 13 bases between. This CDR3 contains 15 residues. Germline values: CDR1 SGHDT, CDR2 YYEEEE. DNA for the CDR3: TGTGCCAGCAGCTTCTTATCAGGTTCAAATTCACCCCTCCACTTT. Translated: CASSFLSGSNSPLHF.

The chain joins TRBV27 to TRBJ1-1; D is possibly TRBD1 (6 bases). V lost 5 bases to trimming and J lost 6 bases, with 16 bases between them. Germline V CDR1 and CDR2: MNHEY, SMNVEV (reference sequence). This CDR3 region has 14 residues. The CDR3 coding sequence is TGTGCCAGCAGTCCTACAGGGTTTCGGGCTGAAGCTTTCTTT. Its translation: CASSPTGFRAEAFF.

Written as DNA, the CDR3 is TGTGCCAGCAGCCCCACAGGGCAGGGCTATGGCTACACCTTC. Translation gives CASSPTGQGYGYTF. This chain links TRBV2 with TRBJ1-2, with D possibly TRBD1 on 6 matching bases. There are 14 residues in the CDR3. The germline CDR1 and CDR2 sequences are SNHLY and FYNNEI. V lost 6 bases to trimming and J lost 4 bases, with 15 bases between them.

In nucleotides, the CDR3 is TGCGCCAGCAGCTTGGCACCGGGACAGGGATACGAGCAGTACTTC. This gives the protein CASSLAPGQGYEQYF. V usage is TRBV5-1 and J usage is TRBJ2-7; TRBD1 aligns across 9 bases. The germline CDR1 and CDR2 sequences are SGHRS and YFSETQ. The CDR3 length is 15 residues. The junction had 5 bases not matched to a gene; V was cut back by 0 bases and J by 4 bases.

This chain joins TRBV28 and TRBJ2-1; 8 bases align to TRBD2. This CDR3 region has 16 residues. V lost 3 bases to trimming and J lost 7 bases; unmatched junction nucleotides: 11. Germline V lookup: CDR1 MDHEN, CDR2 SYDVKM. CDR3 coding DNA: TGTGCCAGCAGTTTGCCGGGAGGGTATGATGGGAATGAGCAGTTCTTC. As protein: CASSLPGGYDGNEQFF.

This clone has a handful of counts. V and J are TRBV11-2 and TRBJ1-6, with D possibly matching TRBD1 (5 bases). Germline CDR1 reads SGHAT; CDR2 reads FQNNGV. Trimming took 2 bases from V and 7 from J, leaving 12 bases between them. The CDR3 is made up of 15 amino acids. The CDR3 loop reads CASSLSPGLNSPLHF. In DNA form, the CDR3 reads TGTGCCAGCAGCTTATCCCCAGGGCTAAATTCACCCCTCCACTTT.

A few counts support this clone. CDR3 protein: CASSVAKQAYYGYTF. The CDR3, as DNA: TGTGCCAGCAGTGTGGCCAAACAGGCATACTATGGCTACACCTTC. The chain combines TRBV2 with TRBJ1-2, with a possible D match to TRBD1 (5 bases). Germline V gene data show CDR1 as SNHLY and CDR2 as FYNNEI. The CDR3 runs to 15 residues. The ends were cut back, 4 bases at V and 3 bases at J, with 15 bases in the middle.

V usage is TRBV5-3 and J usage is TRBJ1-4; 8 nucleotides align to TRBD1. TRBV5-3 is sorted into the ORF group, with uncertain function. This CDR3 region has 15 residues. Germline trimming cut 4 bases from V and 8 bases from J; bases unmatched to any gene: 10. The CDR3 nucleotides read TGTGCCAGAAGCAGATACAGGGGGTCGCGGGAAAAACTGTTTTTT. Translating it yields CARSRYRGSREKLFF.

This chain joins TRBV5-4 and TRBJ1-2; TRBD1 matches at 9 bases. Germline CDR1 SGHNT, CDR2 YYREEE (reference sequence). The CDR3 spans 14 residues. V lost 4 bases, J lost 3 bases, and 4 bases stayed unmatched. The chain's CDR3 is CASSTGGADYGYTF. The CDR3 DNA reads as TGTGCCAGCAGCACAGGGGGCGCGGACTATGGCTACACCTTC.

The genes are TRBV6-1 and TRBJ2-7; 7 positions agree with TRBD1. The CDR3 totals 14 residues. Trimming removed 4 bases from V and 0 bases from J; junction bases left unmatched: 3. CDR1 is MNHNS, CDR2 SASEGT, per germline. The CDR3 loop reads CASSGDRDSYEQYF. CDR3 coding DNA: TGTGCCAGCAGTGGGGACAGAGACTCCTACGAGCAGTACTTC.